This T cell receptor (beta chain) was retrieved from a study of T cell responses to AZD1222 COVID-19 vaccine. Whole-study findings and limits: Vaccination with two AZD1222 doses was followed by a rise in Spike-specific TCR breadth and depth. Repertoires were collected only later (after the peak T cell response had occurred).

Concerning this clone: The antigen remains undetermined.

Profiled with immunoSEQ multiplex PCR; TCRdb holds only in-frame clones, not every one. The sample contains fewer than 150,000 clones, around 89% of which appear only once. The V gene's germline CDR1 is MNHEY and CDR2 SVGAGI. The V segment lost 5 bases and the J segment 5 bases; nucleotides outside the gene matches: 9. This CDR3 has 15 amino acids. The sequence came from an adult who received the AZD1222 COVID-19 vaccine. The sample consisted of peripheral blood, taken 28 days after the second AZD1222 dose. The chain combines TRBV6-5 with TRBJ2-5; 9 positions agree with TRBD2. The CDR3, as DNA: TGTGCCAGCAGTCCCGGAGTGGCGGGGGGGGAGACCCAGTACTTC. It encodes CASSPGVAGGETQYF.